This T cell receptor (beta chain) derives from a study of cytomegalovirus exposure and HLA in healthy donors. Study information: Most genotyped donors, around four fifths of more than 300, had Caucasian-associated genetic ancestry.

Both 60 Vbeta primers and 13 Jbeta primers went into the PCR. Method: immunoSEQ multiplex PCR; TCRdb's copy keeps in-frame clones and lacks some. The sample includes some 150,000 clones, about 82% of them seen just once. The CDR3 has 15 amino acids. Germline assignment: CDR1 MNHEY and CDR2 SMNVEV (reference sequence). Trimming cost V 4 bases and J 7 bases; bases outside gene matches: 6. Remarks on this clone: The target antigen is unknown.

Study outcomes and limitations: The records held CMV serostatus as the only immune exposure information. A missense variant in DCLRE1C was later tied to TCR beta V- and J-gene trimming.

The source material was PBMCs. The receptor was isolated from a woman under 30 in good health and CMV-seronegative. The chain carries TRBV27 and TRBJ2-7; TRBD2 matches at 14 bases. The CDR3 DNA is TGTGCCAGCAGTTCCCGACTAGCGGGAGGGTGGGAGCAGTACTTC. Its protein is CASSSRLAGGWEQYF.